The text below deals with one T cell receptor beta chain. The clone's antigen remains unknown. The input lacks base qualities; no much larger clone sits a single base away. TCRbeta CDR3 regions were amplified from genomic DNA using the immunoSEQ Assay, a bias-controlled multiplex PCR. Per the authors' processing: The number of nucleated cells in each sample was estimated by amplification of reference gene primers within the assay. Sequence reads were collapsed and filtered to measure the absolute abundance of every unique TCRbeta CDR3 rearrangement. For each sample, productive Simpson clonality was calculated as the square root of Simpson's diversity index over productive rearrangements. TCRdb re-hosts the immuneACCESS table, in-frame sequences only. Its copies lack some clones; in the studies checked, an unresolved V gene accounts for under half of them, and the cause for the rest is not known. The DNA was the basis for D and trimming; V, J and clone size are from that table. This sample lists 100,000 to 150,000 clones; more than 75% were detected once. The top ten hold approximately 8% of the sample.

CDR1 and CDR2, per the germline V gene (reference sequence), are LNHDA and SQIVND. Its CDR3 holds 14 amino acids, cysteine through phenylalanine. The kept DNA is CDR3 alone, 42 bases in frame from the first base. Germline trimming: 11 bases from V, 0 bases from J; junction bases outside gene matches: 5. Each collaborating institution followed its own protocols to collect whole blood in K2EDTA tubes. Collaborator samples were shipped for TCRbeta analysis as frozen whole blood, isolated PBMCs, or DNA extracted from either sample type. The sample is drawn from a study of blood T cell repertoires in COVID-19 (TCRdb year 2020). Turning to the overall study: Samples from collaborators originated in the United States, Italy and Spain and spanned both the acute and convalescent phases of COVID-19. The material from the prospective study consisted of cDNA or gDNA derived from T cells, B-cell-depleted T cells, or PBMCs. Deeply sampled blood TCRbeta repertoires from subjects exposed to, actively infected with, or recovered from COVID-19 were included in the dataset. The repertoires were released in a freely available public database meant as a resource for research on the immune response to SARS-CoV-2. The samples were drawn from the first 160 participants of the ongoing ImmuneRACE study and from roughly 1,300 subjects provided by 6 global collaborators. The sample metadata nearly always contained a de-identified subject ID, COVID-19 status, age in years and sex. HLA class I and class II types, where available, came from metadata supplied by the sample provider rather than from assay-based typing.

Summary of the overall study and its limitations: The quantity of clinical and demographic metadata differed by source and by participant and was supplied without curation.

Input material: peripheral blood. This TCR derives from a man in his fifties or sixties with acute or convalescent COVID-19. This chain is built from TRBV19 and TRBJ2-2; TRBD1 fits 8 bases in the junction. The CDR3 region: CALKTGANTGELFF. The DNA reads TGTGCCTTAAAGACAGGGGCGAACACCGGGGAGCTGTTTTTT.